This is a list of T cell receptor beta chains from one sample in a study of Ad26.COV2.S vaccination and SARS-CoV-2 variants. Measured with immunoSEQ multiplex PCR; TCRdb has only the in-frame clones, and not every one. The table lists roughly 510,000 clones, around nine tenths of them singletons, with 9.5% to 15% in the top ten. Sequenced here: peripheral blood, sampled in a trial of Ad26.COV2.S vaccine versus placebo. These receptors originate from a person between 18 and 65 years old who received the Ad26.COV2.S COVID-19 vaccine or a placebo. The CDR3 runs from the conserved cysteine through the conserved F or W. The D gene is left open where the match is weak. Not every row has a clone size; where given, it reads once, few, many or a size class.

d_call | clone_size | j_call | v_call | cdr3_aa | cdr3_nt
- | - | TRBJ2-1 | TRBV11-1 | CASSLEVATEQFF | TGTGCCAGCAGCTTAGAGGTCGCTACGGAGCAGTTCTTC
- | few | TRBJ1-3 | TRBV24-1 | CATPDRFNTIYF | TGTGCCACCCCTGACAGATTCAACACCATATATTTT
TRBD1 | - | TRBJ2-1 | TRBV7-9 | CASSPISGTGYNEQFF | TGTGCCAGCAGCCCAATCTCCGGGACAGGGTACAATGAGCAGTTCTTC
- | - | TRBJ1-1 | TRBV30 | CAWSRGGLNTEAFF | TGTGCCTGGAGTCGCGGGGGATTGAACACTGAAGCTTTCTTT
TRBD1 | - | TRBJ2-7 | TRBV6-5 | CASRHRTGASGQYF | TGTGCCAGCAGACACCGGACAGGGGCCAGCGGGCAGTACTTC
- | - | TRBJ2-1 | TRBV6-2/TRBV6-3 | CASSRQFEQFF | TGTGCCAGCAGCCGACAGTTTGAGCAGTTCTTC
- | - | TRBJ2-7 | TRBV11-3 | CASSLYLTGEQYF | TGTGCCAGCAGCTTGTATTTGACGGGAGAGCAGTACTTC
- | - | TRBJ1-4 | TRBV27 | CASSWGGRLNEKLFF | TGTGCCAGCAGTTGGGGGGGGCGTCTTAATGAAAAACTGTTTTTT
- | - | TRBJ2-7 | TRBV14 | CASSQWGLDSRANEQYF | TGTGCCAGCAGCCAATGGGGGCTGGATTCAAGAGCGAACGAGCAGTACTTC
- | - | TRBJ2-7 | TRBV5-1 | CASTSVGRGYEQYF | TGCGCCAGCACCTCCGTGGGGAGAGGCTACGAGCAGTACTTC
- | - | TRBJ2-7 | TRBV12-5 | CASGLKTAHFDEQYF | TGTGCTAGTGGTTTGAAGACAGCCCATTTTGACGAGCAGTACTTC
- | - | TRBJ2-5 | TRBV28 | CASSSPGPGVVETQYF | TGTGCCAGCAGTTCACCGGGCCCGGGGGTAGTAGAGACCCAGTACTTC
TRBD1 | - | TRBJ1-2 | TRBV27 | CASSPERDRGADGYTF | TGTGCCAGCAGTCCGGAGCGGGACAGGGGGGCGGATGGCTACACCTTC
TRBD2 | few | TRBJ2-1 | TRBV7-6 | CASSSDPGGIAGGQFF | TGTGCCAGCAGCTCCGATCCCGGGGGGATAGCGGGAGGGCAGTTCTTC
- | - | TRBJ2-3 | TRBV29-1 | CSVEDWYF | TGCAGCGTTGAAGATTGGTATTTT
- | - | TRBJ1-5 | TRBV5-1 | CASSPGENQPQHF | TGCGCCAGCAGCCCGGGTGAAAATCAGCCCCAGCATTTT
- | - | TRBJ2-7 | TRBV15 | CATSSRATKGEQYF | TGTGCCACCAGCAGCAGGGCAACCAAGGGCGAGCAGTACTTC
TRBD2 | - | TRBJ2-7 | TRBV6-2/TRBV6-3 | CASSLGLAGGPPYEQYF | TGTGCCAGCAGTTTGGGACTAGCGGGAGGCCCCCCCTACGAGCAGTACTTC
- | - | TRBJ1-1 | TRBV5-1 | CASSKADSHTEAFF | TGCGCCTCCAGCAAGGCAGATTCGCACACTGAAGCTTTCTTT
- | - | TRBJ1-1 | TRBV7-2 | CASSSGPLEGAFF | TGTGCCAGCAGCTCTGGGCCTCTCGAGGGGGCTTTCTTT
- | - | TRBJ2-7 | TRBV6-1 | CASSEAPGLGEQYF | TGTGCCAGCAGTGAAGCGCCCGGGCTCGGCGAGCAGTACTTC
- | - | TRBJ2-2 | TRBV27 | CASSLRRGLTGELFF | TGTGCCAGCAGTTTGAGGCGGGGACTCACCGGGGAGCTGTTTTTT
TRBD1 | - | TRBJ1-1 | TRBV15 | CATLQGGLQSEAFF | TGTGCCACCTTACAGGGGGGCCTTCAGAGTGAAGCTTTCTTT
- | - | TRBJ2-1 | TRBV7-9 | CASSFSGYNEQFF | TGTGCCAGCAGCTTCAGCGGCTACAATGAGCAGTTCTTC